This T cell receptor beta chain was obtained from a study of CXCR3-negative and CXCR3-positive naive CD8 T cells (dated by TCRdb to 2018 to 2020). For the wider study: In total, 130 million or so TRB reads were obtained, which works out to roughly 1.5 +/- 0.3 million reads per library. Diversity and physicochemical repertoire analyses covered 11 donors pooled from two independent experiments. Naive subsets from about five donors and memory cells from 3 donors were included in the TRBV-TRBJ cluster analysis. What the study reported, not specific to this receptor: Compared with CXCR3-negative naive cells, CXCR3-positive naive cells had TRB CDR3s with higher hydrophobicity (lower Kidera factor 4), lower energy, and higher strength and volume indices. CXCR3 expression partially decreased after cryopreservation, so most assays used freshly isolated PBMCs. Because surface CD5, which is linked to self-reactivity in mice, was comparable between the naive subsets, TCR interaction strength was also inferred from the physicochemical properties of TRB CDR3s. Repertoire diversity was comparably high in both naive subsets but much lower in memory CD8+ T cells. Similar TRBV-TRBJ usage was shown by naive CXCR3-negative and CXCR3-positive cells from the same donor, whereas distinct patterns were shown by memory cells.

Sequencing relied on a NextSeq 550. The Human TCR Profiling Kit (MiLaboratory) was used to prepare UMI-labeled 5' RACE TRB cDNA libraries. The full amount of extracted RNA was used for cDNA synthesis, and the full amount of resulting cDNA was used for PCR amplification. Libraries were prepared in parallel with an identical number of PCR cycles. The paper's data handling went like this. With a requirement of at least two reads per UMI, MIGEC and MiXCR extracted about 52,000 +/- 9,100 unique UMI-labeled TRB cDNA molecules per library. On average, approximately 40,000 +/- 10,000 functional in-frame TRB CDR3 nucleotide clonotypes lacking stop codons were found per library. After downsampling to 5000 UMI-labeled TRB molecules per sample, diversity metrics such as normalized Shannon-Wiener and Chao1 were calculated in VDJtools. Clonotype-size-weighted physicochemical properties of the central five CDR3 residues (interaction energy, strength, volume and Kidera factor 4) were computed in VDJtools. Each entry corresponds to one CDR3 protein sequence from reads that TCRdb reprocessed, and DNA is not given. None of the V and J calls come from the authors' own analysis; TCRdb made them. The table of this sample itemizes about 120,000 distinct CDR3 sequences. The ten largest clones capture about 0.3% of the sample.

For every CD8+ T cell subset, under 350,000 cells were flow-sorted straight into RLT lysis buffer, and each subset was sorted in triplicate. Naive CD8+ T cells were defined stringently as CD45RO-CCR7+CD27+CD95- to exclude memory contaminants. Peripheral blood mononuclear cells were isolated from buffy coats by standard density gradient centrifugation. Naive CXCR3-negative and CXCR3-positive CD8+ T cells were flow-sorted using a FACSAria III. Total RNA was extracted from sorted cells using an RNeasy Mini Kit. As to this clonotype: Its antigen has not been determined.

Reading from cysteine to phenylalanine, the CDR3 counts 13 amino acids. Nucleotide data are not available. The rearranged chain carries TRBV12-3 or TRBV12-4 and TRBJ1-1; TCRdb outputs TRBD1, but without DNA this stays unchecked. The TCR was taken from a human donor in good health. Some clones in this sample may be carry-over from other donors' samples. The specimen was naive CXCR3- CD8+ T cells from blood. Explained via the paper, the cell subset or site label denotes: CD45RO-CCR7+CD27+CD95- naive CD8+ T cells lacking CXCR3 (TNR3-). The CDR3 region reads CASSSHPTGPRQF.